Listed below are T cell receptor beta chains from one sample, sequenced in a study of T-cell reconstitution after alpha-beta-depleted transplantation in children. TCRdb processed the PCR reads anew with MiXCR; each CDR3 protein has one entry. The sample holds more than 400,000 distinct CDR3 sequences, over 40% seen once. The specimen comprised PBMCs, sampled before TCRalphabeta/CD19-depleted stem cell transplant. These TCRs come from a girl aged 2-10 years with aplastic anemia, due to receive a stem cell transplant. CDR3s include the opening cysteine and the closing phenylalanine or tryptophan. Each record gives: CDR3 protein, CDR3 DNA, J gene, clone size, V gene, D gene. A D gene is named only where the DNA matches it firmly. Clone size appears in some rows only: once, few, many, or a class for an expanded clone.

CASSLEQGAGEQYF | TGCGCCAGCAGCTTGGAACAGGGGGCCGGCGAGCAGTACTTC | TRBJ2-7 | many | TRBV5-1 | TRBD1
CASSEESGANVLTF | TGCGCCAGCAGCGAGGAGTCTGGGGCCAACGTCCTGACTTTC | TRBJ2-6 | - | TRBV5-1 | -
CASSSKRTGGWGYTF | TGTGCCAGCAGCTCGAAAAGGACAGGGGGCTGGGGCTACACCTTC | TRBJ1-2 | - | TRBV7-8 | TRBD1
CASSRDREGTQYF | TGTGCCAGCAGTCGGGACAGGGAGGGGACCCAGTACTTC | TRBJ2-5 | many | TRBV12-3/TRBV12-4 | TRBD1
CASSVTGEIMNTEAFF | TGTGCCAGCAGCGTGACAGGCGAGATTATGAACACTGAAGCTTTCTTT | TRBJ1-1 | few | TRBV9 | -
CASSLMGKGSNEQFF | TGTGCCAGCAGCTTGATGGGCAAGGGATCAAATGAGCAGTTCTTC | TRBJ2-1 | - | TRBV5-6 | -
CASSLVRGKGNEQFF | TGTGCCAGCAGCTTAGTCCGGGGGAAAGGCAATGAGCAGTTCTTC | TRBJ2-1 | - | TRBV7-3 | -
CASSRAGDTDTQYF | TGCGCCAGCAGCAGAGCGGGAGACACAGATACGCAGTATTTT | TRBJ2-3 | - | TRBV5-1 | TRBD2
CASRTGHVTYEQYF | TGTGCCAGCAGAACGGGACACGTAACCTACGAGCAGTACTTC | TRBJ2-7 | many | TRBV5-6 | -
CASSPAGQDSGELFF | TGTGCCAGCAGTCCCGCCGGACAGGACTCCGGGGAGCTGTTTTTT | TRBJ2-2 | - | TRBV6-2/TRBV6-3 | TRBD1
CASRVRGGGEQFF | TGTGCCAGCAGAGTCAGGGGAGGCGGTGAGCAGTTCTTC | TRBJ2-1 | - | TRBV3-1 | -
CASSFQGRHEQYF | TGTGCCAGCAGTTTTCAGGGTCGCCACGAGCAGTACTTC | TRBJ2-7 | many | TRBV12-3/TRBV12-4 | -
CASHGGGYEQYF | TGTGCCAGCCACGGGGGGGGCTACGAGCAGTACTTC | TRBJ2-7 | - | TRBV25-1 | TRBD2
CATSRDRVGADTQYF | TGTGCCACCAGCAGAGATCGCGTGGGGGCAGATACGCAGTATTTT | TRBJ2-3 | - | TRBV15 | -
CASSHKGGGGLRQYF | TGTGCCAGCAGTCACAAGGGGGGCGGAGGGCTACGGCAGTACTTC | TRBJ2-7 | - | TRBV28 | -
CASSLSRDRVYEQYF | TGCGCCAGCAGCCTGTCCCGGGACAGGGTCTACGAGCAGTACTTC | TRBJ2-7 | - | TRBV5-1 | TRBD1
CASSLGVSGGVQQFF | TGTGCCAGCAGCTTAGGCGTTAGCGGGGGGGTGCAGCAGTTCTTC | TRBJ2-1 | few | TRBV7-8 | TRBD2
CAWSVLGAGGPDTQYF | TGTGCCTGGAGTGTACTAGGAGCGGGAGGACCAGATACGCAGTATTTT | TRBJ2-3 | - | TRBV30 | TRBD2
CASSLRDSGTDTQYF | TGTGCCAGCAGCTTAAGGGATAGCGGCACAGATACGCAGTATTTT | TRBJ2-3 | once | TRBV7-2 | -
CASSLGGRQETQYF | TGCGCCAGCAGCTTGGGGGGCCGCCAAGAGACCCAGTACTTC | TRBJ2-5 | - | TRBV5-1 | -
CASSLQATGWNEQYF | TGCGCCAGCAGCTTGCAAGCTACTGGGTGGAACGAGCAGTACTTC | TRBJ2-7 | once | TRBV5-1 | -
CASSLELAGQETQYF | TGCGCCAGCAGCTTGGAGCTAGCGGGGCAAGAGACCCAGTACTTC | TRBJ2-5 | - | TRBV5-1 | TRBD2
CASSSLGPNTEAFF | TGTGCCAGCAGCTCCCTAGGTCCGAACACTGAAGCTTTCTTT | TRBJ1-1 | many | TRBV9 | -
CATGGQGRTGELFF | TGTGCCACCGGGGGACAGGGACGTACCGGGGAGCTGTTTTTT | TRBJ2-2 | many | TRBV24-1 | TRBD1
CASSSPVATNEKLFF | TGTGCCAGCAGTTCCCCGGTTGCAACTAATGAAAAACTGTTTTTT | TRBJ1-4 | few | TRBV28 | -
CASSLVGFGDQPQHF | TGTGCCAGCAGCTTAGTGGGATTTGGGGATCAGCCCCAGCATTTT | TRBJ1-5 | - | TRBV7-2 | -
CSGVTALATQTQYF | TGCAGTGGGGTCACGGCGTTAGCAACACAGACCCAGTACTTC | TRBJ2-5 | many | TRBV20-1 | -
CATSRDISMSGIYNEQFF | TGTGCCACCAGCAGAGATATATCCATGAGCGGCATCTACAATGAGCAGTTCTTC | TRBJ2-1 | - | TRBV15 | -
CASSLRLESYQETQYF | TGTGCCAGCAGTTTGAGACTCGAGTCGTACCAAGAGACCCAGTACTTC | TRBJ2-5 | many | TRBV12-3/TRBV12-4 | -
CASSFVGRAIGEQYF | TGTGCCAGCAGCTTTGTCGGGAGGGCCATTGGCGAGCAGTACTTC | TRBJ2-7 | - | TRBV5-4 | TRBD2
CASSQLIGDTRLYEQYF | TGCGCCAGCAGCCAACTGATTGGGGACACCAGACTTTACGAGCAGTACTTC | TRBJ2-7 | many | TRBV4-3 | -
CASSQAPSYEQYF | TGTGCCAGCAGCCAAGCTCCGTCCTACGAGCAGTACTTC | TRBJ2-7 | - | TRBV4-2 | -
CASSLTGQALFYTF | TGTGCCAGCAGCTTGACCGGACAGGCGTTGTTCTACACCTTC | TRBJ1-2 | few | TRBV11-2 | TRBD1
CASSQEPIGNTEAFF | TGCGCCAGCAGCCAAGAGCCGATTGGAAACACTGAAGCTTTCTTT | TRBJ1-1 | - | TRBV4-1 | -